This TCR beta chain was recorded in a study of tumor T cells in aggressive B-cell lymphoma. The CDR3 contains 18 residues. With V trimmed by 0 bases and J by 2 bases, 9 bases remained unmatched. CDR1 is ENHRY and CDR2 is SYGVKD in the germline V gene. This clone occurred once. Clones were sequenced by immunoSEQ multiplex PCR, and TCRdb holds only the in-frame ones, with some missing. The sample holds some 10,000 clones; about 88% are singletons and the top ten take 2.2%. The origin of this receptor is an adult with diffuse large B cell lymphoma. V usage is TRBV10-3 and J usage is TRBJ2-7; 11 nucleotides line up with TRBD2. The sample taken for sequencing was tumor tissue. CDR3 coding DNA: TGTGCCATCAGTGAGTCGACAGGGCTGGGACTAGCGGCCTACGAGCAGTACTTC. Translated, it gives CAISESTGLGLAAYEQYF.